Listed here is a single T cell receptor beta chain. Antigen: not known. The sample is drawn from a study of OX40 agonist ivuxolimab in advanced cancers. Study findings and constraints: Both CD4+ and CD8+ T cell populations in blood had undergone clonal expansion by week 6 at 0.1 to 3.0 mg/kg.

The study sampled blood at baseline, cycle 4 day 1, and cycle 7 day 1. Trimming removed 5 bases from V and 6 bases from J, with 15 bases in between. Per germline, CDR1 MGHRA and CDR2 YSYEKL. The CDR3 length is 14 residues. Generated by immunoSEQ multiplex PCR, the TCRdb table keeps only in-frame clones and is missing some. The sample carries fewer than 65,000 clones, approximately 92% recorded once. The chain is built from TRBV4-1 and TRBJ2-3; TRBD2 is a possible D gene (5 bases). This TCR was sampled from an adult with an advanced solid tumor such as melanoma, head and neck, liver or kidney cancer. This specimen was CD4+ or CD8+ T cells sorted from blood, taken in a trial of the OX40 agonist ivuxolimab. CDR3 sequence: CASSYNRGGDTQYF. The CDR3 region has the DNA TGCGCCAGCAGCTACAACCGGGGTGGGGATACGCAGTATTTT.